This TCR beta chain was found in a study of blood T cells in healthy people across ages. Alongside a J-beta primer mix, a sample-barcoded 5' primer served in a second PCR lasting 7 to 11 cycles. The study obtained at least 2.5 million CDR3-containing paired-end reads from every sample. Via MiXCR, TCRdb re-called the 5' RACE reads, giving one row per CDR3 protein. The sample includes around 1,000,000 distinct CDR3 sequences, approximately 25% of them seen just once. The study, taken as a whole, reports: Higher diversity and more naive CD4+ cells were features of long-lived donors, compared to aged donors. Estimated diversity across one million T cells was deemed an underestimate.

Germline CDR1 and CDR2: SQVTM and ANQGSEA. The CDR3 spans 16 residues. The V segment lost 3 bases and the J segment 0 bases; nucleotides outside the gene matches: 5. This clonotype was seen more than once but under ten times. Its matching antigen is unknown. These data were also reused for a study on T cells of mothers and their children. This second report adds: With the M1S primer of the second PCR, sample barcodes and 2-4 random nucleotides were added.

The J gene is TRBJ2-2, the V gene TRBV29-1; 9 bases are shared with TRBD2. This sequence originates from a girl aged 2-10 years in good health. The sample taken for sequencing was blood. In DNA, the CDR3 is TGCAGCGTTGATGGCCTAGCGGGGACGAACACCGGGGAGCTGTTTTTT. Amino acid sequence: CSVDGLAGTNTGELFF.